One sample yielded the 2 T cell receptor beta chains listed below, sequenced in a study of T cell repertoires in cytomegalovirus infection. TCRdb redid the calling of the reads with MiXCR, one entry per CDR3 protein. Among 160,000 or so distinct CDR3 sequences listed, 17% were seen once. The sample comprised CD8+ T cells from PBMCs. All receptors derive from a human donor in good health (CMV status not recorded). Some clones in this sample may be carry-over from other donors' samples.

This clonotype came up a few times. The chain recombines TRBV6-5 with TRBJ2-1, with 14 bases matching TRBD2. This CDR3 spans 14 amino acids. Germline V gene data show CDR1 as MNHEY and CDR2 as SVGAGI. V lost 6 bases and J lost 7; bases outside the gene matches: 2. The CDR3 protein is CASRWTSGGNEQFF. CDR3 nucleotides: TGTGCCAGCAGGTGGACTAGCGGGGGGAATGAGCAGTTCTTC.

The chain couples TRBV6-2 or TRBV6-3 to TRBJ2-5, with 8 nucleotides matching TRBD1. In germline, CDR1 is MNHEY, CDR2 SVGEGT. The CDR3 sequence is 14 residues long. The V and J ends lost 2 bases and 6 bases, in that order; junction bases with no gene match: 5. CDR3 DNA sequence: TGTGCCAGCAGTTACGGGACAGGACGACAGACCCAGTACTTC. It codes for CASSYGTGRQTQYF.